The rows below give T cell receptor beta chains drawn from one sample of a study of blood T cell repertoires in COVID-19. Repertoires were generated with immunoSEQ multiplex PCR, while TCRdb's copy carries only in-frame clones and drops some. This table has 150,000 to 200,000 clones, more than 75% appearing once. The sample taken for sequencing was peripheral blood. The receptors derive from a man aged 35 to 55 with active or convalescent COVID-19. Each CDR3 is given without its conserved first and last residue. The order of the fields is J gene, V gene, CDR3 protein.

j_gene: TRBJ1-5
v_gene: TRBV10-3
CDR3aa: AISESSGGASSNQPQH

j_gene: TRBJ2-7
v_gene: TRBV3-1/TRBV3-2
CDR3aa: ASSLSGWNEQY

j_gene: TRBJ1-5
v_gene: TRBV7-9
CDR3aa: ASSLGGRENQPQH

j_gene: TRBJ1-4
v_gene: TRBV20-1
CDR3aa: SASSVTGSEKLF

j_gene: TRBJ1-2
v_gene: TRBV19
CDR3aa: ASSIPRTGDYGYT

j_gene: TRBJ2-4
v_gene: TRBV9
CDR3aa: ASSVAGGQGINIQY

j_gene: TRBJ2-2
v_gene: TRBV5-1
CDR3aa: ASSSSTGLGKTGELF

j_gene: TRBJ1-4
v_gene: TRBV13
CDR3aa: ASSLGSLATNEKLF

j_gene: TRBJ1-5
v_gene: TRBV29-1
CDR3aa: SVVGTADSNQPQH

j_gene: TRBJ1-2
v_gene: TRBV6-5
CDR3aa: ASSYFGQNYGYT

j_gene: TRBJ2-5
v_gene: TRBV6-6
CDR3aa: ASSPGGAGRETQY